The entry below gives a single TCR beta chain sequence along with its context. This specimen comes from a study of blood T cell repertoires in COVID-19. Turning to the study itself: Whether acute or convalescent, the COVID-19 samples came from the United States, Italy and Spain.

Germline V gives CDR1 SGHVS, CDR2 FQNEAQ. J gave up 5 bases and V 3 bases, and 12 bases lay outside the gene matches. The CDR3 totals 18 residues. Profiled with immunoSEQ multiplex PCR; TCRdb holds only in-frame clones, not every one. This table holds 9,000 to 13,000 clones, roughly 80% found once. The chain has TRBV7-8 and TRBJ2-1, with 11 positions matching TRBD2. This TCR derives from a man in his sixties or seventies with active COVID-19. The sample taken for sequencing was peripheral blood. The CDR3 is CASSLFGLAGGINNEQFF. The CDR3 region has the DNA TGTGCCAGCAGCTTGTTCGGGTTAGCGGGGGGGATTAACAATGAGCAGTTCTTC. Combining the CDR3 with reference TRBV7-8 and TRBJ2-1 gives the whole variable domain GAGVSQSPRYKVAKRGQDVALRCDPISGHVSLFWYQQALGQGPEFLTYFQNEAQLDKSGLPSDRFFAERPEGSVSTLKIQRTQQEDSAVYLCASSLFGLAGGINNEQFFGPGTRLTVL.